The clone carrying this T cell receptor (beta chain) appeared once. The antigen remains unidentified. This entry comes from a study of blood T cell dynamics during melanoma immunotherapy. Here immunoSEQ multiplex PCR was the method, and the copy in TCRdb shows in-frame clones only, minus some. Here the sample spans roughly 30,000 clones, roughly 84% being singletons. Noted time point: week 3, after first cycle of checkpoint inhibitor. Whole-study findings and limits: The study could not tell melanoma-specific clones from general immune activation.

V lost 0 bases and J lost 6; bases outside the gene matches: 8. CDR3 length: 16 amino acids. Germline loops: CDR1 MNHNY, CDR2 SVGAGI (reference sequence). The sequence was collected from a human donor with melanoma. Source: blood, taken from a patient treated with checkpoint blockade. This chain connects TRBV6-6 to TRBJ2-1, with 7 nucleotides matching TRBD2. This CDR3 is CASSYSKGGSRNEQFF. CDR3 in DNA: TGTGCCAGCAGTTACTCGAAGGGCGGGAGTCGCAATGAGCAGTTCTTC.